A selection of T cell receptor beta chains follows, all from one sample in a study of T cells expressing NK-cell markers. TCRdb reanalyzed the 5' RACE reads and collapses them to one entry per CDR3 protein, without DNA. The sample totals 500,000 to 600,000 distinct CDR3 sequences. The specimen sequenced was blood T cells: a sorted CD56 or NKG2C T cell subset, CD4+ or CD8+ T cells, or bulk PBMC T cells (not recorded which). These receptors all stem from a man younger than 30 in good health. CDR3s include the opening cysteine and the closing phenylalanine or tryptophan.

J gene | V gene | CDR3 protein
TRBJ2-1 | TRBV6-2/TRBV6-3 | CASSYSGLAGPYNEQFF
TRBJ2-1 | TRBV24-1 | CATSDPTGISYNEQFF
TRBJ2-3 | TRBV12-3/TRBV12-4 | CASKQGGRTDTQYF
TRBJ2-1 | TRBV6-2/TRBV6-3 | CASSNARLTSSYNEQFF
TRBJ2-3 | TRBV29-1 | CSVGLWEGPDTQYF
TRBJ2-7 | TRBV6-5 | CASSYSAAGYYEQYF
TRBJ2-1 | TRBV7-8 | CASSLGASGRVLTYNEQFF
TRBJ2-5 | TRBV15 | CATSRRGFQETQYF
TRBJ2-1 | TRBV12-3/TRBV12-4 | CASRQTGGNEQFF
TRBJ2-1 | TRBV5-1 | CASSLAGPAGHEQFF
TRBJ2-3 | TRBV7-9 | CASSDDRESEDTQYF
TRBJ2-1 | TRBV4-3 | CASSQPGQGRSYNEQFF
TRBJ2-5 | TRBV6-2/TRBV6-3 | CASRAGVQETQYF
TRBJ2-7 | TRBV18 | CASSPTGQGPYEQYF
TRBJ2-2 | TRBV4-1 | CASSPSGSPNTGELFF
TRBJ1-1 | TRBV29-1 | CGTGQYTEAFF
TRBJ2-5 | TRBV12-5 | CASRSGTQETQYF
TRBJ2-5 | TRBV5-1 | CASNPTGTSETQYF
TRBJ1-1 | TRBV3-1 | CASSHLGTEAFF
TRBJ2-1 | TRBV7-2 | CASMRVPAYNEQFF
TRBJ2-1 | TRBV5-1 | CASSSGRTNYNEQFF
TRBJ2-6 | TRBV29-1 | CSCSGSGANVLTF
TRBJ1-3 | TRBV4-2 | CASSQDPVPPRNTIYF
TRBJ2-7 | TRBV5-1 | CASSFDRYGEQYF
TRBJ1-2 | TRBV4-3 | CASSPGFGGRYGYTF
TRBJ2-2 | TRBV11-2 | CASSEDRGLTGELFF
TRBJ2-7 | TRBV5-1 | CASSLEAGANSYEQYF
TRBJ2-5 | TRBV7-2 | CASSLARDRRQTQYF
TRBJ1-2 | TRBV20-1 | CSARESGGYTF
TRBJ2-3 | TRBV24-1 | CATSDLAGREPDTQYF
TRBJ2-7 | TRBV27 | CASSPLGGQGSYEQYF
TRBJ2-3 | TRBV9 | CASSPAGGTDTQYF
TRBJ1-5 | TRBV2 | CASSENGNSNQPQHF